This T cell receptor (beta chain) was identified in a study of T cells expressing NK-cell markers. Study-wide context: Sorted CD3+CD56-NKG2C+, CD3+CD56+NKG2C- and CD3+CD56+NKG2C+ T cells were the source of the TCR beta repertoires. Within the sequenced cohort of eight donors, seven exhibited HCMV seropositivity and one was seronegative.

Findings of the study overall: Whether expanded NKG2C-expressing T cell clones recognize HCMV is unknown.

From germline, CDR1 is DFQATT and CDR2 SNEGSKA (reference sequence). This CDR3 is 11 amino acids long. Synthesis of TCR beta cDNA relied on 5'RACE template switching carrying UMIs. TCRdb reprocessed the 5' RACE reads, with one entry per CDR3 protein and no DNA. This specimen shows about 550,000 distinct CDR3 sequences; the ten leading clones hold around 4%. Of note for this clonotype: The antigen is unknown.

This TCR derives from a young man in good health. This rearrangement joins TRBV20-1 to TRBJ1-4. The sample was blood T cells: a sorted CD56 or NKG2C T cell subset, CD4+ or CD8+ T cells, or bulk PBMC T cells (not recorded which). CDR3 sequence reads: CSARSHEKLFF.